This entry lists 32 T cell receptor beta chains sequenced from one sample in a study of blood T cell repertoires in COVID-19. Sequencing was performed with immunoSEQ multiplex PCR; in TCRdb, only in-frame clones are kept and a portion is missing. Of about 73,000 clones in the sample, 75% to 90% were seen once. Sequenced input: peripheral blood. Receptors originate from an elderly man with acute or convalescent COVID-19.

The chain combines TRBV7-6 with TRBJ2-1; 8 nucleotides agree with TRBD2. This CDR3 is built from 15 residues. The trim removed 5 bases at V and 6 bases at J, leaving 9 bases unmatched. CDR1 and CDR2 from the germline V gene are SGHVS and FNYEAQ. DNA of the CDR3: TGTGCCAGCAGCCGACAGGCCGGGAGGGGCAATGAGCAGTTCTTC. This encodes CASSRQAGRGNEQFF.

V usage is TRBV20-1 and J usage is TRBJ2-1; TRBD2 might be the D (6 bases). Deletions cut 3 bases from V and 6 bases from J, with 6 bases between. This CDR3 contains 11 residues. Germline V gene lookup returns CDR1 DFQATT and CDR2 SNEGSKA (reference sequence). The CDR3 DNA is TGCAGTGCTAGGGGGGGCAATGAGCAGTTCTTC. It is translated as CSARGGNEQFF.

The V call is TRBV5-1, the J call TRBJ2-2; 7 nucleotides align to TRBD2. The germline V gene has CDR1 SGHRS and CDR2 YFSETQ. The J segment lost 6 bases and the V segment lost 0 bases, leaving 2 bases of the junction unmatched. This CDR3 comprises 14 residues. The CDR3 DNA reads TGCGCCAGCAGCTTGGGACTAGCCCCCGGGGAGCTGTTTTTT. Amino acid sequence: CASSLGLAPGELFF.

This chain connects TRBV2 to TRBJ2-3, with 7 bases that match TRBD2. CDR1 and CDR2 (germline): SNHLY, FYNNEI. This CDR3 has 15 amino acids. J lost 2 bases, V lost 2 bases, and 4 bases had no gene match. CDR3 amino acids: CASSEMSGATDTQYF. DNA of the CDR3: TGTGCCAGCAGTGAAATGAGCGGGGCCACAGATACGCAGTATTTT.

V usage is TRBV11-3 and J usage is TRBJ1-1, with 10 bases fitting TRBD1. Germline V gives CDR1 SGHNT, CDR2 YENEEA. V lost 4 bases and J lost 7; bases outside the gene matches: 12. The CDR3 is 16 residues long. The CDR3 sequence: CASSSEDRGYNGEAFF. The CDR3 nucleotides read TGTGCCAGCAGCTCAGAGGACAGGGGGTACAATGGTGAAGCTTTCTTT.

The CDR3 sequence is CASSQDTRAQFF. DNA of the CDR3: TGTGCCAGCAGCCAAGATACCAGGGCGCAGTTCTTC. This chain links TRBV4-2 with TRBJ2-1, with D tentatively TRBD1 (5 bases). This CDR3 comprises 12 residues. Trimming removed 0 bases from V and 12 bases from J, with 9 bases in between. Germline V gene lookup returns CDR1 LGHNA and CDR2 YNFKEQ.

The chain joins TRBV25-1 to TRBJ2-3; 11 nucleotides align to TRBD1. Germline CDR1 is MGHDK and CDR2 is SYGVNS. CDR3 length equals 14 residues. V lost 5 bases, J lost 6 bases, and 4 bases stayed unmatched. The chain's CDR3 is CASSPRDRGDTQYF. CDR3 sequence (DNA): TGTGCCAGCAGTCCCCGGGACAGGGGGGATACGCAGTATTTT. The entire variable domain, with the rest obtained from reference TRBV25-1 and TRBJ2-3, is as follows: EADIYQTPRYLVIGTGKKITLECSQTMGHDKMYWYQQDPGMELHLIHYSYGVNSTEKGDLSSESTVSRIRTEHFPLTLESARPSHTSQYLCASSPRDRGDTQYFGPGTRLTVL.

The rearrangement uses TRBV7-8 and TRBJ1-6; unclear D gene. Deletions cut 3 bases from V and 0 bases from J, with 9 bases between. Germline CDR1 reads SGHVS; CDR2 reads FQNEAQ. This CDR3 is built from 16 residues. This chain's CDR3 is CASSFNSRSYNSPLHF. DNA of the CDR3: TGTGCCAGCAGCTTTAACAGTCGCTCCTATAATTCACCCCTCCACTTT.

The chain couples TRBV19 to TRBJ2-1; 10 bases are a match to TRBD2. J lost 0 bases, V lost 8 bases, and 13 bases had no gene match. This CDR3 has 18 residues. Germline-derived CDR1 and CDR2 are LNHDA and SQIVND (reference sequence). The CDR3 reads CASSQNRASGSSYNEQFF. DNA of the CDR3: TGTGCCAGTTCCCAAAACCGGGCTAGCGGGAGCTCCTACAATGAGCAGTTCTTC.

The CDR3 region is CASSEGRAGGRETQYF. The CDR3 DNA sequence: TGTGCCAGCAGTGAAGGGCGAGCGGGGGGGCGAGAGACCCAGTACTTC. The chain carries TRBV2 and TRBJ2-5; TRBD2 matches at 10 bases. V was clipped by 1 base and J by 4 bases; unmatched bases: 6. The CDR3 extends over 16 amino acids. Germline V gene lookup returns CDR1 SNHLY and CDR2 FYNNEI.

The CDR3 loop is CASSQGGLIMNEQFF. CDR3 in DNA: TGCGCCAGCAGCCAGGGGGGGCTTATTATGAATGAGCAGTTCTTC. The chain has TRBV4-1 and TRBJ2-1, with a weak D call TRBD2 (7 bases). Germline V gene sequence: CDR1 MGHRA, CDR2 YSYEKL. V lost 3 bases to trimming and J lost 7 bases, with 16 bases between them. This CDR3 is built from 15 residues.

V gene TRBV27 combines with J gene TRBJ2-7; weak D call: TRBD2 (5 bases). The CDR3 contains 15 residues. V was clipped by 0 bases and J by 3 bases, with 12 bases between them. Germline V gene sequence: CDR1 MNHEY, CDR2 SMNVEV (reference sequence). The CDR3 loop is CASSLSPGRVYEQYF. The CDR3 DNA is TGTGCCAGCAGTTTATCCCCTGGGAGAGTCTACGAGCAGTACTTC.

V usage is TRBV2 and J usage is TRBJ1-5, with 9 bases lining up with TRBD1. The CDR3 totals 14 residues. CDR1 SNHLY and CDR2 FYNNEI come from the germline V gene. V trimming: 6 bases; J trimming: 6 bases; junction bases outside the gene matches: 6. In nucleotides, the CDR3 is TGTGCCAGCAGCGCGGACAGGGGAGGTCAGCCCCAGCATTTT. Translated: CASSADRGGQPQHF.

This chain joins TRBV5-1 and TRBJ2-2; 10 nucleotides match TRBD2. Germline CDR1 reads SGHRS; CDR2 reads YFSETQ. The CDR3 has 14 amino acids. The V segment lost 7 bases and the J segment 6 bases; nucleotides outside the gene matches: 6. This CDR3 reads CASAAGTSAGELFF. The CDR3 region has the DNA TGCGCCAGCGCTGCCGGGACTAGCGCCGGGGAGCTGTTTTTT. Looking up the rest from reference TRBV5-1 and TRBJ2-2 gives the full variable domain: KAGVTQTPRYLIKTRGQQVTLSCSPISGHRSVSWYQQTPGQGLQFLFEYFSETQRNKGNFPGRFSGRQFSNSRSEMNVSTLELGDSALYLCASAAGTSAGELFFGEGSRLTVL.

V gene TRBV2 combines with J gene TRBJ1-1; tentatively, D is TRBD1 (6 bases). Trimming took off 1 base at V and 5 bases at J, with 11 bases between the two ends. CDR3 length: 14 residues. Germline CDR1 and CDR2: SNHLY and FYNNEI. The CDR3 nucleotides are TGTGCCAGCAGTGAAGACGGGGGGGCGACTGAAGCTTTCTTT. It yields the protein CASSEDGGATEAFF.

The rearrangement links TRBV10-2 to TRBJ2-5; a possible D gene is TRBD2 (6 bases). The germline CDR1 and CDR2 sequences are WSHSY and SAAADI. This CDR3 is built from 12 residues. V shed 8 bases and J shed 4 bases, with 11 bases lying between them. CDR3 loop: CASGKEGETQYF. The CDR3 DNA reads as TGCGCCAGCGGGAAGGAGGGAGAGACCCAGTACTTC.

This chain connects TRBV18 to TRBJ1-2, with D unresolved. The CDR3 is 15 amino acids. CDR1 is KGHSH and CDR2 is LQKENI in the germline V gene. Trimming stripped 2 bases from V and 0 bases from J, with 10 bases between. In nucleotides, the CDR3 is TGTGCCAGCTCACCAGAGAGAGTAGCTAACTATGGCTACACCTTC. Protein sequence: CASSPERVANYGYTF.

The chain links TRBV6-6 to TRBJ2-7, with D perhaps TRBD1 (6 bases). V gave up 2 bases and J gave up 2 bases, with 13 bases separating them. The CDR3 length is 15 residues. The V gene's germline CDR1 is MNHNY and CDR2 SVGAGI (reference sequence). The CDR3 loop is CASSYGRDTTYEQYF. The CDR3 bases are TGTGCCAGCAGTTACGGTAGGGACACAACCTACGAGCAGTACTTC.

This chain joins TRBV2 and TRBJ2-1; 7 bases are shared with TRBD2. V trimming: 7 bases; J trimming: 7 bases; junction bases outside the gene matches: 7. The germline V gene has CDR1 SNHLY and CDR2 FYNNEI. The CDR3 extends over 13 amino acids. CDR3 in DNA: TGTGCCAGCACAGGACTAGACCTAAATGAGCAGTTCTTC. It yields the protein CASTGLDLNEQFF.

V usage is TRBV3-1 (or the pseudogene TRBV3-2) and J usage is TRBJ2-4, with D maybe TRBD1 (7 bases). This CDR3 region has 16 residues. Trimming stripped 6 bases from V and 8 bases from J, with 23 bases between. The V gene's germline CDR1 is LGHDT and CDR2 YNNKEL (reference sequence). In DNA form, the CDR3 reads TGTGCCAGCAGTCCCTCCGGGACAGCGACTAGGGACATTCAGTACTTC. Amino acid sequence: CASSPSGTATRDIQYF.

The genes are TRBV28 and TRBJ2-7, with 8 bases matching TRBD2. This CDR3 contains 13 residues. Germline loops: CDR1 MDHEN, CDR2 SYDVKM. Trimming took 8 bases from V and 0 from J; bases not matched to a gene: 3. The CDR3 DNA follows: TGTGCCAGCTCAAGCGGGAGCTCCTACGAGCAGTACTTC. Residues: CASSSGSSYEQYF.

The gene calls are TRBV27 and TRBJ1-5, with 10 bases that match TRBD1. Trimming removed 1 base from V and 0 bases from J; junction bases left unmatched: 15. This CDR3 has 21 amino acids. Germline V gene data show CDR1 as MNHEY and CDR2 as SMNVEV (reference sequence). The chain's CDR3 is CASSLFSGPGQGSLSNQPQHF. The CDR3 DNA reads as TGTGCCAGCAGTTTATTCAGCGGCCCGGGACAGGGGTCCCTTAGCAATCAGCCCCAGCATTTT.

The gene calls are TRBV19 and TRBJ1-2; D might be TRBD1 (5 bases). The CDR3 spans 13 residues. The germline gives CDR1 LNHDA, CDR2 SQIVND (reference sequence). Trimming removed 4 bases at V and 5 bases at J, with 11 bases between. For the CDR3, the DNA is TGTGCCAGTAGTAGGGACCGGGAGTATGGCTACACCTTC. Translation gives CASSRDREYGYTF.

This chain connects TRBV3-1 (or the pseudogene TRBV3-2) to TRBJ1-2; maybe TRBD1 (6 bases). This CDR3 is built from 14 residues. V dropped 4 bases and J dropped 4 bases, with 13 bases sitting between them. Germline CDR1 LGHDT, CDR2 YNNKEL (reference sequence). CDR3 nucleotides: TGTGCCAGCAGCCCACGGACAGCCAGCTATGGCTACACCTTC. Residues: CASSPRTASYGYTF.

The chain links TRBV6-5 to TRBJ1-1; 8 nucleotides align to TRBD1. Trimming cost V 9 bases and J 5 bases; bases outside gene matches: 11. This CDR3 region has 14 residues. CDR1 MNHEY and CDR2 SVGAGI come from the germline V gene. CDR3 residues: CASKRTGRWTEAFF. The CDR3, as DNA: TGTGCCAGTAAACGGACAGGGAGGTGGACTGAAGCTTTCTTT.

This sequence joins TRBV4-1 and TRBJ2-2; 9 bases fit TRBD2. V was clipped by 8 bases and J by 6 bases; unmatched bases: 4. This CDR3 contains 13 residues. Germline CDR1 reads MGHRA; CDR2 reads YSYEKL. CDR3 protein: CASSSGKAGELFF. The CDR3 DNA follows: TGCGCCAGCTCTAGCGGGAAGGCCGGGGAGCTGTTTTTT.

The chain recombines TRBV5-4 with TRBJ1-6; D ambiguous. Trimming removed 0 bases from V and 7 bases from J, with 5 bases in between. Germline V lookup: CDR1 SGHNT, CDR2 YYREEE (reference sequence). The CDR3 totals 13 residues. CDR3 sequence: CASSLVVNSPLHF. CDR3 sequence (DNA): TGTGCCAGCAGCTTGGTAGTGAATTCACCCCTCCACTTT. Combining the CDR3 with reference TRBV5-4 and TRBJ1-6 gives the whole variable domain ETGVTQSPTHLIKTRGQQVTLRCSSQSGHNTVSWYQQALGQGPQFIFQYYREEENGRGNFPPRFSGLQFPNYSSELNVNALELDDSALYLCASSLVVNSPLHFGNGTRLTVT.

The chain links TRBV5-6 to TRBJ2-7, with TRBD2 identical over 10 bases. The V gene end was trimmed by 4 bases and the J gene end by 0 bases; junction bases not matched to a gene: 4. The CDR3 has 15 amino acids. In germline, CDR1 is SGHDT, CDR2 YYEEEE. CDR3 nucleotides: TGTGCCAGCAGCCCGGGACTAGCGCTCTCCTACGAGCAGTACTTC. This codes for CASSPGLALSYEQYF. The full variable domain, completed using reference TRBV5-6 and TRBJ2-7, is DAGVTQSPTHLIKTRGQQVTLRCSPKSGHDTVSWYQQALGQGPQFIFQYYEEEERQRGNFPDRFSGHQFPNYSSELNVNALLLGDSALYLCASSPGLALSYEQYFGPGTRLTVT.

The chain links TRBV27 to TRBJ2-5, with 7 bases lining up with TRBD2. V was pared by 6 bases and J by 3 bases, with 7 bases of the junction left unmatched. Germline CDR1 reads MNHEY; CDR2 reads SMNVEV (reference sequence). The CDR3 spans 14 residues. The CDR3 reads CASSAAGLKETQYF. The DNA for the CDR3 is TGTGCCAGCAGCGCAGCGGGACTCAAAGAGACCCAGTACTTC.

The chain recombines TRBV7-9 with TRBJ2-7; tentative D call: TRBD1 (6 bases). Trimming removed 2 bases at V and 7 bases at J, with 15 bases between. The CDR3 totals 14 residues. The V gene's germline CDR1 is SEHNR and CDR2 FQNEAQ (reference sequence). The CDR3 nucleotides read TGTGCCAGCAGCTTACGGGACAACTCGGGGGAGCAGTACTTC. Translating it yields CASSLRDNSGEQYF.

The genes are TRBV9 and TRBJ1-1; weak D call: TRBD1 (5 bases). V lost 3 bases, J lost 5 bases, and 17 bases lay in between. The CDR3 length is 15 residues. CDR1 is SGDLS, CDR2 YYNGEE, per germline. The DNA for the CDR3 is TGTGCCAGCAGCGCCCATCTTGGGGGGAAGACTGAAGCTTTCTTT. Protein product: CASSAHLGGKTEAFF.

The chain combines TRBV9 with TRBJ2-5; a possible D gene is TRBD1 (5 bases). This CDR3 spans 15 amino acids. Between the trimmed V and J ends, which lost 0 bases and 1 base, there was a span of 10 bases. Germline V gene lookup returns CDR1 SGDLS and CDR2 YYNGEE. CDR3 amino acids: CASSVVGRAQETQYF. In nucleotides, the CDR3 is TGTGCCAGCAGCGTAGTAGGCAGGGCCCAAGAGACCCAGTACTTC.